The 4 T cell receptor beta chains reported below all come from one sample, sequenced in a study of long-term antiretroviral therapy in people with HIV. Runs used v3.0 of the immunoSEQ assay and were done at survey level. Generated by immunoSEQ multiplex PCR, the TCRdb table keeps only in-frame clones and is missing some. Of around 30,000 clones listed, nearly 97% are singletons. Sequencing used unsorted PBMCs, obtained 5.3 years after starting antiretroviral therapy. The receptors were gathered from a man aged 30 to 45 with HIV.

V usage is TRBV10-3 and J usage is TRBJ2-7, with 10 nucleotides matching TRBD1. Germline V gene sequence: CDR1 ENHRY, CDR2 SYGVKD. Losses at the gene ends were 9 bases for V and 4 bases for J; bases not matched to a gene: 0. The CDR3 totals 11 residues. The CDR3 DNA sequence: TGTGCCATGGGACAGGGGTACGAGCAGTACTTC. This sequence encodes CAMGQGYEQYF.

This rearrangement joins TRBV9 to TRBJ2-7, with a weak D call TRBD1 (5 bases). Trimming left V 4 bases short and J 3 bases short, with 17 bases between. The CDR3 sequence is 15 residues long. The V gene's germline CDR1 is SGDLS and CDR2 YYNGEE. The CDR3, as DNA: TGTGCCAGCAGCCCCCGTGGGGCTTACATCTACGAGCAGTACTTC. Translation gives CASSPRGAYIYEQYF.

The chain joins TRBV7-9 to TRBJ2-7; D not certain. This CDR3 region has 13 residues. Trimming cost V 1 base and J 4 bases, with 8 bases left between them. The germline gives CDR1 SEHNR, CDR2 FQNEAQ (reference sequence). CDR3 protein: CASSLGAPYEQYF. DNA for the CDR3: TGTGCCAGCAGCTTAGGGGCCCCTTACGAGCAGTACTTC.

This rearrangement joins TRBV4-1 to TRBJ1-5; D unresolved. CDR3 length equals 16 residues. V was trimmed by 0 bases and J by 1 base, leaving 10 bases between them. CDR1 is MGHRA, CDR2 YSYEKL, per germline. The CDR3 DNA follows: TGCGCCAGCAGCCAAGAAACGCACAGAAGCAATCAGCCCCAGCATTTT. Amino acid sequence: CASSQETHRSNQPQHF.